This TCR beta chain stems from a study of memory CD4+ T cells and cytomegalovirus serostatus (dated 2019 in TCRdb). In terms of the full investigation: The 35 or so healthy Belgian adults in the cohort included 9 who were CMV seropositive and around 25 who were CMV seronegative. CD4+ memory TCRbeta repertoires of a Belgian cohort with known cytomegalovirus serostatus were sequenced in order to replicate a published TCR-based CMV serostatus classifier. Summary of the overall study and its limitations: Of around 150 previously reported CMV-associated TCRbeta sequences, approximately 70 appeared in the CD4+ memory repertoires, each in one to five individuals. On the Belgian cohort, the classifier built on the original framework reached a median bootstrapped AUC of 0.95, with a 95% CI of 0.76-1.00. Unlike the original study, which covered naive and memory CD4+ and CD8+ populations, the Belgian study sequenced only CD4+CD45RO+ memory cells. For predicting CMV serostatus, the median bootstrapped AUC was about 0.95 using the original framework and roughly 0.92 using a US-trained random forest. Results were interpreted as suggesting that the CMV-associated TCR signature is largely present in the CD4+ memory repertoire.

Single viable CD3+CD4+CD8-CD45RO+ cells were sorted as memory CD4+ T cells on a FACSAria II. To determine CMV serostatus, a Roche Elecsys assay was used that detects serum IgG against CMV pp150, pp28, p38 and p52. After the samples were thawed, total CD4+ T cells were enriched through positive selection using CD4 magnetic microbeads. The samples came from a different study that was designed specifically to examine the CD4+ T cell memory repertoire. Following standard operating procedures, peripheral blood mononuclear cells were isolated and cryopreserved, while serum was kept at -80 degrees C. The staining used CD3-PerCP (BW264/56), CD4-APC (RPA-T4), CD45RO-PE (UCHT1) and CD8-Pacific Orange (3B5) antibodies, and Sytox blue was used to exclude non-viable cells. V and J are truncated by 7 bases and 2 bases respectively, leaving an intervening sequence of 8 bases. The CDR3 contains 11 residues, cysteine and phenylalanine counted. Only the CDR3 DNA is retained, 33 bases long and in frame from the first base. The germline V gene (reference sequence) yields DFQATT for CDR1 and SNEGSKA for CDR2.

This clone has more than one count but fewer than ten. Its antigen specificity is not known. The record has no base qualities; no much larger clone is one base away. The Quick-DNA Microprep Kit was used to extract genomic DNA from the sorted cells. Amplification of TCRbeta DNA was done with the immunoSEQ hsTCRbeta kit, following the protocol from the manufacturer. TCRbeta libraries were sequenced on an Illumina MiSeq instrument. As for the original processing: Following removal of out-of-frame sequences, a few million distinct TCRbeta sequences were retained, with an average of about 70,000 per individual. Each individual was scored according to the count of 164 previously reported CMV-associated TCRbeta sequences and the total productive distinct TCRbeta count. A beta-binomial model was reimplemented in Python, and scikit-learn random forests with default parameters were trained on US cohort data. Classifier performance on the Belgian cohort was reported as the median AUC with percentile confidence intervals calculated over 10,000 bootstrap iterations. TCRdb retrieved this table from immuneACCESS and kept in-frame rearrangements only. Not all clones are present; in checked studies, unresolved V genes account for under half, and no reason is known for the remainder. The V and J calls and clone size are taken from that table; D and trimming were inferred from the DNA. This sample lists nearly 50,000 clones; approximately 78% were detected once. About 0.8% of the sample is held by the ten biggest clonotypes.

The sample comprised memory CD4+ T cells from blood. Here the chain combines TRBV20-1 and TRBJ1-2; tentative D gene TRBD1, with 5 bases matching. The clonotype comes from an adult in good health and CMV-seronegative. The CDR3 region has the sequence CSGEGNYGYTF. The nucleotide sequence is given as TGCAGTGGGGAGGGGAACTATGGCTACACCTTC.